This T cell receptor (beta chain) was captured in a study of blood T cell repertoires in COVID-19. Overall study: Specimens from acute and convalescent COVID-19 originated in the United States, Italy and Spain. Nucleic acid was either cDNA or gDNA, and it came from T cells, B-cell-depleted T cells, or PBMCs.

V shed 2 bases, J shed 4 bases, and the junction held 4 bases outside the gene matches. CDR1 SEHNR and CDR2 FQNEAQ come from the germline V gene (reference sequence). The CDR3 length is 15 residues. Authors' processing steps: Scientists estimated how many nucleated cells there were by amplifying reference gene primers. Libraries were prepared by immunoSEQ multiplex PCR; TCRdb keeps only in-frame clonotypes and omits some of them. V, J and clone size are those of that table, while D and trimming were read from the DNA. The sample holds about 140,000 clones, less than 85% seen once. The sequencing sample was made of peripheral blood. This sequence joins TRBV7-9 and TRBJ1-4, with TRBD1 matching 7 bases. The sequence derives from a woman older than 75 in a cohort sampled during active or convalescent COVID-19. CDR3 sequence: CASSLPPGGNEKLFF. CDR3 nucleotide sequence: TGTGCCAGCAGCTTACCCCCAGGGGGTAATGAAAAACTGTTTTTT.